This T cell receptor beta chain was obtained from a study of shared clonotypes between healthy human individuals. Clones were read by immunoSEQ multiplex PCR, and TCRdb kept only the in-frame ones, dropping some. Of 2 million to 2.5 million clones in the sample, 90% to 97% were seen once. Notes on the study in general: On the whole, naive subsets had larger estimated richness than memory subsets had.

Trimming pared 4 bases from V and 1 base from J, leaving 18 bases between. Germline-derived CDR1 and CDR2 are SGHNT and YYREEE (reference sequence). CDR3 length equals 18 residues. A word on this clone: The antigen remains undetermined.

The sample comprised naive CD4+ T cells sorted from blood. Sample subset: CD45RA+ positively selected. The TCR sequence derives from a man aged 18 to 30 in good health. This rearrangement joins TRBV5-4 to TRBJ1-6, with D maybe TRBD1 (6 bases). This chain's CDR3 is CASSMSSTGSSYNSPLHF. In DNA, the CDR3 is TGTGCCAGCAGCATGAGTTCGACAGGATCTTCCTATAATTCACCCCTCCACTTT.